The 19 T cell receptor beta chains below were found in one sample sequenced in a study of CD8 T cells in Susac syndrome. The RNA input was about 0.45 to 1 ug, and it was reverse transcribed with random hexamers. TCRdb reanalysed the immunoSEQ multiplex PCR reads using MiXCR and keeps one entry per CDR3 protein. The sample yields roughly 150,000 distinct CDR3 sequences, roughly 95% seen once. Sequences were obtained from CD4+ T cells from PBMCs. All receptors derive from a human donor with multiple sclerosis.

The chain uses TRBV5-4 and TRBJ2-5, with a possible D match to TRBD1 (6 bases). The CDR3 totals 15 residues. V dropped 4 bases and J dropped 5 bases, with 18 bases sitting between them. Germline V lookup: CDR1 SGHNT, CDR2 YYREEE (reference sequence). DNA for the CDR3: TGTGCCAGCAGCCCCCGGACAGTTGGTTGGGAGACCCAGTACTTC. Amino acid sequence: CASSPRTVGWETQYF.

This chain connects TRBV18 to TRBJ1-1, with TRBD1 identical over 7 bases. The CDR3 is 14 residues long. The germline V gene has CDR1 KGHSH and CDR2 LQKENI. Losses at the gene ends were 3 bases for V and 5 bases for J; bases not matched to a gene: 6. The CDR3 coding sequence is TGTGCCAGCTCACCCCAGACAGGGTGGACTGAAGCTTTCTTT. It yields the protein CASSPQTGWTEAFF.

The gene calls are TRBV5-4 and TRBJ2-7, with 14 bases that match TRBD2. Germline trimming cut 3 bases from V and 5 bases from J; bases unmatched to any gene: 7. This CDR3 spans 16 amino acids. The germline gives CDR1 SGHNT, CDR2 YYREEE (reference sequence). CDR3 sequence (DNA): TGTGCCAGCAGCTCAATAGGGACTAGCGGGAGAAACGAGCAGTACTTC. Its protein is CASSSIGTSGRNEQYF.

This chain connects TRBV7-9 to TRBJ1-2; TRBD1 might be the D (5 bases). V lost 3 bases to trimming and J lost 1 base, with 12 bases between them. CDR3 length: 15 amino acids. The germline CDR1 and CDR2 sequences are SEHNR and FQNEAQ (reference sequence). CDR3 in DNA: TGTGCCAGCAGCTTTTCAGGGATCGTTAACTATGGCTACACCTTC. Translation gives CASSFSGIVNYGYTF.

This clonotype was detected a few times. The rearrangement links TRBV20-1 to TRBJ2-3, with no clear D. V lost 0 bases and J lost 3, with 7 bases in between. The germline V gene encodes CDR1 DFQATT and CDR2 SNEGSKA (reference sequence). The CDR3 runs 13 residues. CDR3 in amino acids: CSARDVPTDTQYF. The CDR3 DNA is TGCAGTGCTAGAGATGTACCTACAGATACGCAGTATTTT.

Concerning this clonotype: At one end the junction does not follow the germline gene, possibly because of a read error. The chain employs TRBV18 and TRBJ2-1; TRBD2 matches at 7 bases. Germline V gives CDR1 KGHSH, CDR2 LQKENI. The CDR3 runs to 15 residues. The CDR3 DNA is TGTGCCAGCTCACCAATGCGGGAGACGAACACTTTACCCACGTTC. Translation gives CASSPMRETNTLPTF.

This rearrangement joins TRBV5-1 to TRBJ2-2; TRBD1 agrees at 11 bases. Looked up from germline, CDR1 is SGHRS and CDR2 is YFSETQ. The V gene end was trimmed by 4 bases and the J gene end by 7 bases; junction bases not matched to a gene: 6. This CDR3 spans 15 amino acids. The CDR3 spells CASSIRTGGGGELFF. The CDR3 bases are TGCGCCAGCAGCATACGGACAGGGGGCGGCGGGGAGCTGTTTTTT.

The chain couples TRBV24-1 to TRBJ2-1, with TRBD2 identical over 7 bases. The CDR3 sequence is 15 residues long. The trim removed 4 bases at V and 9 bases at J, leaving 11 bases unmatched. Germline V gene lookup returns CDR1 KGHDR and CDR2 SFDVKD. CDR3 bases: TGTGCCACCAGTGACCCCTCTTGGGAGGGAAGTGAGCAGTTCTTC. Protein product: CATSDPSWEGSEQFF.

This chain links TRBV19 with TRBJ2-6; unclear D gene. V was clipped by 1 base and J by 4 bases, with 8 bases between them. CDR1 LNHDA and CDR2 SQIVND come from the germline V gene (reference sequence). The CDR3 has 15 amino acids. The CDR3 loop reads CASSIGRPGANVLTF. CDR3 sequence (DNA): TGTGCCAGTAGTATAGGCCGTCCCGGGGCCAACGTCCTGACTTTC. Complete variable domain (other parts from reference TRBV19 and TRBJ2-6): DGGITQSPKYLFRKEGQNVTLSCEQNLNHDAMYWYRQDPGQGLRLIYYSQIVNDFQKGDIAEGYSVSREKKESFPLTVTSAQKNPTAFYLCASSIGRPGANVLTFGAGSRLTVL.

This clonotype appeared a single time. The rearrangement joins TRBV29-1 to TRBJ2-3; TRBD2 aligns across 7 bases. Unmatched junction bases numbered 9, after V lost 7 bases and J lost 2 bases. The germline CDR1 and CDR2 sequences are SQVTM and ANQGSEA. The CDR3 is made up of 14 amino acids. The CDR3 sequence: CSAPSAGATDTQYF. CDR3 nucleotides: TGCAGCGCCCCAAGTGCGGGAGCCACAGATACGCAGTATTTT.

The chain has TRBV20-1 and TRBJ1-5; tentative D call: TRBD1 (5 bases). The CDR3 consists of 13 residues. V was shortened by 3 bases and J by 7 bases, with 13 bases between the two germline ends. The germline V gene encodes CDR1 DFQATT and CDR2 SNEGSKA (reference sequence). The CDR3 DNA reads TGCAGTGCTAGTGTCGGGGCTAGACAGCCCCAGCATTTT. Residues: CSASVGARQPQHF.

The chain joins TRBV23-1 to TRBJ2-1, with TRBD1 matching over 7 bases. TRBV23-1 counts as an open reading frame of uncertain function. The V and J ends lost 0 bases and 5 bases, in that order; junction bases with no gene match: 7. The CDR3 has 16 amino acids. The CDR3 sequence: CASSQSTGEEDNEQFF. CDR3 nucleotide sequence: TGCGCCAGCAGTCAATCTACAGGGGAAGAGGACAATGAGCAGTTCTTC.

The gene calls are TRBV27 and TRBJ2-3; weak D call: TRBD1 (5 bases). The V gene lost 8 bases and the J gene lost 2 bases, with 14 bases spanning the gap. The CDR3 runs to 14 residues. Germline V gene lookup returns CDR1 MNHEY and CDR2 SMNVEV (reference sequence). In DNA, the CDR3 is TGTGCCAGCGCCCAGGGCCTCCCCACAGATACGCAGTATTTT. This gives the protein CASAQGLPTDTQYF.

V usage is TRBV4-1 and J usage is TRBJ2-7, with D tentatively TRBD1 or TRBD2 (6 bases each). Germline-derived CDR1 and CDR2 are MGHRA and YSYEKL. V dropped 1 base and J dropped 0 bases, with 22 bases sitting between them. The CDR3 runs 19 residues. This CDR3 is CASSQAQNRGGTVSYEQYF. The DNA of the CDR3 is TGCGCCAGCAGCCAAGCTCAGAATAGAGGGGGGACCGTCTCCTACGAGCAGTACTTC.

The chain employs TRBV6-5 and TRBJ2-7; D gene uncertain. The CDR3 sequence is 12 residues long. With 5 bases removed from V and 7 bases from J, the gap between germline ends came to 12 bases. The germline gives CDR1 MNHEY, CDR2 SVGAGI. CDR3 sequence: CASSVGFAEQYF. The CDR3 DNA sequence: TGTGCCAGCAGTGTTGGGTTTGCAGAGCAGTACTTC.

The chain joins TRBV7-9 to TRBJ2-4; D remains unclear. Germline CDR1 is SEHNR and CDR2 is FQNEAQ (reference sequence). Trimming left V 4 bases short and J 9 bases short, with 10 bases between. This CDR3 region has 12 residues. DNA for the CDR3: TGTGCCAGCAGCTCAGAGGATAGCATTCAGTACTTC. This translates into CASSSEDSIQYF. Full variable domain (outside the CDR3, taken from reference TRBV7-9 and TRBJ2-4): DTGVSQNPRHKITKRGQNVTFRCDPISEHNRLYWYRQTLGQGPEFLTYFQNEAQLEKSRLLSDRFSAERPKGSFSTLEIQRTEQGDSAMYLCASSSEDSIQYFGAGTRLSVL.

The chain has TRBV2 and TRBJ2-7; D remains unclear. The CDR3 loop spans 10 amino acids. Trimming stripped 6 bases from V and 12 bases from J, with 12 bases between. Germline lookup yields CDR1 SNHLY and CDR2 FYNNEI. CDR3 amino acids: CASRLTSTYF. The CDR3 coding sequence is TGTGCCAGCAGACTCACGTCCACGTACTTC.

V is TRBV9 and J is TRBJ2-1, with D maybe TRBD2 (6 bases). The V and J ends lost 3 bases and 7 bases respectively, with 14 bases between them. There are 14 residues in the CDR3. Looked up from germline, CDR1 is SGDLS and CDR2 is YYNGEE. CDR3 nucleotide sequence: TGTGCCAGCAGCGCGGGACTCACCTTGAATGAGCAGTTCTTC. Amino acid sequence: CASSAGLTLNEQFF.

This rearrangement joins TRBV18 to TRBJ2-7; 11 positions agree with TRBD1. This CDR3 is built from 16 residues. The V gene end was trimmed by 2 bases and the J gene end by 7 bases; junction bases not matched to a gene: 10. Looked up from germline, CDR1 is KGHSH and CDR2 is LQKENI. The CDR3 spells CASSPTGTGGTGEQYF. In DNA, the CDR3 is TGTGCCAGCTCACCAACTGGGACAGGGGGAACCGGGGAGCAGTACTTC.